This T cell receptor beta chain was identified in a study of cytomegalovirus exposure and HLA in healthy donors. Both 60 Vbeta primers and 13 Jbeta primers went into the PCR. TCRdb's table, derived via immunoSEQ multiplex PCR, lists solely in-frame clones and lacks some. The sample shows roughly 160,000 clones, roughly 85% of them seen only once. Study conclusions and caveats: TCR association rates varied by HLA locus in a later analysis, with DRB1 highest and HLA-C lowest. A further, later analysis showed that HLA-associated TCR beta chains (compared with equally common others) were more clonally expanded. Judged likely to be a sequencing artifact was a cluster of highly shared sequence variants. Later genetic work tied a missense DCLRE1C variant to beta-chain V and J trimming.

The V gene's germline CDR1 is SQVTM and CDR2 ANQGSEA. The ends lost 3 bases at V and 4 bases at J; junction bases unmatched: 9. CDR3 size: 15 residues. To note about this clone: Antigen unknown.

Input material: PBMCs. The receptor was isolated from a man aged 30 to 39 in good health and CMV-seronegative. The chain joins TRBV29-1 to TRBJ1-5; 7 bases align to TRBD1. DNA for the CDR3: TGCAGCGTTGAGTGGTACAGGGGAGAGAATCAGCCCCAGCATTTT. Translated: CSVEWYRGENQPQHF.